This T cell receptor (beta chain) was documented in a study of OX40 agonist ivuxolimab in advanced cancers. Study-level points and caveats: The mean number of expanded clones was higher in CD8+ T cells than in CD4+. Low normalized T-cell clonal expansion also characterized some of the nonresponders. Within 6 weeks, CD4+ and CD8+ blood T cells expanded clonally at 0.1 to 3.0 mg/kg.

The table came from immunoSEQ multiplex PCR; TCRdb's copy has only in-frame clones and leaves some out. Altogether 25,000 to 35,000 clones are present, roughly 87% being singletons, with the ten largest covering nearly 15%. Drawing of blood for sampling happened at baseline, at cycle 4 day 1, and at cycle 7 day 1. Comment on this clone: Its specificity is unknown. Other nucleotide sequences in the sample specify the same CDR3.

The receptor was isolated from an adult with an advanced solid tumor such as melanoma, head and neck, liver or kidney cancer. The sample was CD4+ or CD8+ T cells sorted from blood, taken in a trial of the OX40 agonist ivuxolimab.

The chain's CDR3 is CASSLSGTGELFF. Written as DNA, the CDR3 is TGTGCCAGCAGCTTAAGCGGGACCGGGGAGCTGTTTTTT. The chain links TRBV7-9 to TRBJ2-2; perhaps TRBD2 as D (6 bases). V gave up 2 bases and J gave up 5 bases, with 6 bases separating them. The CDR3 is 13 amino acids. The germline V gene encodes CDR1 SEHNR and CDR2 FQNEAQ (reference sequence). Drawing the rest from reference TRBV7-9 and TRBJ2-2, the complete variable domain is DTGVSQNPRHKITKRGQNVTFRCDPISEHNRLYWYRQTLGQGPEFLTYFQNEAQLEKSRLLSDRFSAERPKGSFSTLEIQRTEQGDSAMYLCASSLSGTGELFFGEGSRLTVL.